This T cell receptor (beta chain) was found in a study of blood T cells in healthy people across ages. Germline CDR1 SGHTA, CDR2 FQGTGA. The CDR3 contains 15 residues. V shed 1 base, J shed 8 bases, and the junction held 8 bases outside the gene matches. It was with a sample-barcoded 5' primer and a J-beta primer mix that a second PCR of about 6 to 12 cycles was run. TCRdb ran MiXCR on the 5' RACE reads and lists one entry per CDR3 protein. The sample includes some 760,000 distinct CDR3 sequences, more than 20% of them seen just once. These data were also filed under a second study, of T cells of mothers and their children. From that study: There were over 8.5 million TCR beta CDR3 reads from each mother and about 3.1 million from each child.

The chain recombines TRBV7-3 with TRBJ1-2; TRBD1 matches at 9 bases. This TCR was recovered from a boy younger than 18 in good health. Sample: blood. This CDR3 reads CASSLNGGTGNGYTF. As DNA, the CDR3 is TGTGCCAGCAGCTTAAATGGGGGGACAGGGAACGGCTACACCTTC.